These 19 T cell receptor beta chains originate from one sample sequenced in a study of blood T cell repertoires in COVID-19. Produced via immunoSEQ multiplex PCR; TCRdb's table is partial and in-frame only. The table has about 340,000 clones, over 80% seen once. Source material: peripheral blood. These receptors all stem from a woman between 45 and 60 years old with COVID-19, enrolled during active disease.

The rearrangement joins TRBV24-1 to TRBJ2-2; 8 bases fit TRBD2. Germline V gives CDR1 KGHDR, CDR2 SFDVKD. The CDR3 totals 18 residues. V lost 4 bases to trimming and J lost 6 bases; unmatched junction nucleotides: 15. The CDR3 reads CATSDPSTASGSSGELFF. The CDR3 nucleotides are TGTGCCACCAGTGACCCCTCAACGGCCAGCGGGAGTTCCGGGGAGCTGTTTTTT.

V and J are TRBV5-1 and TRBJ1-2, with 11 positions matching TRBD1. The germline V gene has CDR1 SGHRS and CDR2 YFSETQ. V trimming: 0 bases; J trimming: 4 bases; junction bases outside the gene matches: 5. The CDR3 sequence is 16 residues long. The CDR3 reads CASSLDRDRGTYGYTF. In nucleotides, the CDR3 is TGCGCCAGCAGCTTGGATAGGGACAGGGGGACCTATGGCTACACCTTC.

This clone showed up just once. The genes are TRBV7-9 and TRBJ1-1, with 7 nucleotides matching TRBD1. This CDR3 has 14 amino acids. Germline V CDR1 and CDR2: SEHNR, FQNEAQ (reference sequence). V dropped 4 bases and J dropped 5; count of bases not matched to a gene: 7. In DNA form, the CDR3 reads TGTGCCAGCAGCTCACAGGGGTTGGGTACTGAAGCTTTCTTT. Translating gives CASSSQGLGTEAFF. Complete variable domain (other parts from reference TRBV7-9 and TRBJ1-1): DTGVSQNPRHKITKRGQNVTFRCDPISEHNRLYWYRQTLGQGPEFLTYFQNEAQLEKSRLLSDRFSAERPKGSFSTLEIQRTEQGDSAMYLCASSSQGLGTEAFFGQGTRLTVV.

This chain uses TRBV5-8 with TRBJ1-5, with a tentative D call TRBD1 (6 bases). Germline CDR1 SGHTS, CDR2 YDEGEE. V shed 1 base and J shed 5 bases, with 10 bases lying between them. The CDR3 runs to 14 residues. The CDR3 sequence: CASSLRAGDQPQHF. The CDR3, as DNA: TGTGCCAGCAGCTTGCGCGCAGGGGATCAGCCCCAGCATTTT.

This clone came up once. The chain joins TRBV30 to TRBJ2-7; 9 nucleotides match TRBD2. The CDR3 extends over 15 amino acids. With 1 base clipped from V and 3 bases from J, the junction kept 7 bases outside the gene matches. The germline V gene encodes CDR1 GTSNPN and CDR2 SVGIG (reference sequence). The CDR3 coding sequence is TGTGCCTGGAGTGCCTCGTTTAGCGGGAGCTACGAGCAGTACTTC. This gives the protein CAWSASFSGSYEQYF. The complete variable domain, with remaining parts taken from reference TRBV30 and TRBJ2-7, reads SQTIHQWPATLVQPVGSPLSLECTVEGTSNPNLYWYRQAAGRGLQLLFYSVGIGQISSEVPQNLSASRPQDRQFILSSKKLLLSDSGFYLCAWSASFSGSYEQYFGPGTRLTVT.

The CDR3, as DNA: TGTGCCAGTCGGGATACCCTCGACGATGAGCAGTTCTTC. It is translated as CASRDTLDDEQFF. The genes are TRBV27 and TRBJ2-1; TRBD2 is a possible D gene (5 bases). V was trimmed by 9 bases and J by 8 bases, leaving 17 bases between them. CDR1 and CDR2 (germline): MNHEY, SMNVEV (reference sequence). There are 13 residues in the CDR3.

This chain connects TRBV7-8 to TRBJ1-1, with 9 bases matching TRBD1. Germline values: CDR1 SGHVS, CDR2 FQNEAQ. J lost 1 base, V lost 5 bases, and 14 bases had no gene match. This CDR3 contains 18 residues. The CDR3 loop reads CASSLEQGALGRNTEAFF. CDR3 coding DNA: TGTGCCAGCAGCCTTGAACAGGGGGCTTTGGGAAGGAACACTGAAGCTTTCTTT.

The chain employs TRBV6-5 and TRBJ1-5, with 7 nucleotides matching TRBD1. From germline, CDR1 is MNHEY and CDR2 SVGAGI. V was pared by 11 bases and J by 7 bases, with 14 bases of the junction left unmatched. The CDR3 has 14 amino acids. CDR3 nucleotide sequence: TGTGCCGGGCAGCAGACAGGGACGAGGCAGCCCCAGCATTTT. Amino acid sequence: CAGQQTGTRQPQHF.

The chain employs TRBV19 and TRBJ2-6; no clear D. V was pared by 0 bases and J by 0 bases, with 15 bases between. The germline V gene has CDR1 LNHDA and CDR2 SQIVND (reference sequence). The CDR3 is 19 residues long. The CDR3 DNA reads as TGTGCCAGTAGTATAGAGCCCCCCAGGATCCTCTCTGGGGCCAACGTCCTGACTTTC. It encodes CASSIEPPRILSGANVLTF.

The chain carries TRBV3-1 (or the pseudogene TRBV3-2) and TRBJ2-3, with TRBD1 identical over 9 bases. The CDR3 has 14 residues. Germline CDR1 and CDR2: LGHDT and YNNKEL (reference sequence). J was trimmed by 14 bases and V by 4 bases; bases with no gene match: 13. CDR3 protein: CASSRQLRDRVLYF. The DNA of the CDR3 is TGTGCCAGCAGCCGACAACTCCGGGACAGGGTATTGTATTTT.

The CDR3 region is CASRLTGDFDEQYF. As DNA, the CDR3 is TGCGCCAGCAGGTTGACAGGGGATTTCGACGAGCAGTACTTC. The chain joins TRBV5-1 to TRBJ2-7; 8 positions agree with TRBD1. Germline V gene lookup returns CDR1 SGHRS and CDR2 YFSETQ. The CDR3 has 14 amino acids. Unmatched junction bases numbered 9, after V lost 5 bases and J lost 5 bases.

DNA of the CDR3: TGTGCCATCAGGGGGCAGGGTTACGAGCAGTACTTC. As protein: CAIRGQGYEQYF. The chain combines TRBV10-3 with TRBJ2-7; D may be TRBD1 (5 bases). Trimming took off 6 bases at V and 4 bases at J, with 10 bases between the two ends. Germline loops: CDR1 ENHRY, CDR2 SYGVKD. The CDR3 has 12 residues.

The chain couples TRBV10-3 to TRBJ2-3; 8 bases line up with TRBD1. Germline V gives CDR1 ENHRY, CDR2 SYGVKD. V was clipped by 2 bases and J by 7 bases; unmatched bases: 5. The CDR3 has 14 residues. In nucleotides, the CDR3 is TGTGCCATCAGTGAGCGAGGACAGGGTAATACGCAGTATTTT. This sequence encodes CAISERGQGNTQYF.

This chain uses TRBV12-5 with TRBJ1-6; D may be TRBD1 (5 bases). The ends were cut back, 6 bases at V and 7 bases at J, with 13 bases in the middle. The CDR3 runs 14 residues. CDR1 is LGHNT and CDR2 is FRNRAP in the germline V gene. The CDR3 DNA follows: TGTGCTAGTGGGGGAGGGGCGGTGAATTCACCCCTCCACTTT. Residues: CASGGGAVNSPLHF.

The chain combines TRBV5-1 with TRBJ2-3, with 8 bases lining up with TRBD1. This CDR3 contains 14 residues. The V segment lost 6 bases and the J segment 2 bases; nucleotides outside the gene matches: 5. CDR1 SGHRS and CDR2 YFSETQ come from the germline V gene. The CDR3 sequence: CASTQGAVTDTQYF. CDR3 nucleotides: TGCGCCAGCACCCAGGGGGCAGTCACAGATACGCAGTATTTT.

DNA for the CDR3: TGTGCCAGCAGCCGAGGGGGCAGGGGGTACTCACCCCTCCACTTT. Translation gives CASSRGGRGYSPLHF. The chain uses TRBV3-1 (or the pseudogene TRBV3-2) and TRBJ1-6, with 7 bases matching TRBD1. Germline CDR1 reads LGHDT; CDR2 reads YNNKEL (reference sequence). The CDR3 is 15 residues long. V trimming: 4 bases; J trimming: 10 bases; junction bases outside the gene matches: 10.

The chain links TRBV18 to TRBJ1-1; D not resolved. CDR1 and CDR2 from the germline V gene are KGHSH and LQKENI. The CDR3 length is 16 residues. V shed 3 bases and J shed 0 bases, with 14 bases lying between them. DNA of the CDR3: TGTGCCAGCTCACCCCTCGGAAACAGACTGAACACTGAAGCTTTCTTT. Translating it yields CASSPLGNRLNTEAFF.

This chain joins TRBV5-4 and TRBJ2-1, with 14 bases matching TRBD2. This CDR3 has 18 residues. Unmatched junction bases numbered 6, after V lost 4 bases and J lost 0 bases. Germline V CDR1 and CDR2: SGHNT, YYREEE (reference sequence). CDR3 protein: CASSRGTSGGSSYNEQFF. For the CDR3, the DNA is TGTGCCAGCAGCCGAGGGACTAGCGGGGGTAGCTCCTACAATGAGCAGTTCTTC.

The chain combines TRBV6-5 with TRBJ1-5, with D unresolved. V was trimmed by 0 bases and J by 0 bases, leaving 9 bases between them. Germline V CDR1 and CDR2: MNHEY, SVGAGI. The CDR3 spans 16 residues. The CDR3 sequence is CASSYSFTHSNQPQHF. CDR3 coding DNA: TGTGCCAGCAGTTACTCCTTTACTCATAGCAATCAGCCCCAGCATTTT.